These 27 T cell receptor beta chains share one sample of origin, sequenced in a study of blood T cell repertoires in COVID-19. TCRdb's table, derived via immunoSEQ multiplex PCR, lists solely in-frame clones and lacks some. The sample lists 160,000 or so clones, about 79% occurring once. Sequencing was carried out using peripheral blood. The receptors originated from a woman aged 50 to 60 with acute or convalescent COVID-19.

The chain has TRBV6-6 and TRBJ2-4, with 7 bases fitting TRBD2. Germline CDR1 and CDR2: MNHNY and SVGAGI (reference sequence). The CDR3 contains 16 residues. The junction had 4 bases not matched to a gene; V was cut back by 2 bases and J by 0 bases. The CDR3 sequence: CASSYGGVIAKNIQYF. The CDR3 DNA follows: TGTGCCAGCAGTTACGGGGGGGTTATAGCCAAAAACATTCAGTACTTC.

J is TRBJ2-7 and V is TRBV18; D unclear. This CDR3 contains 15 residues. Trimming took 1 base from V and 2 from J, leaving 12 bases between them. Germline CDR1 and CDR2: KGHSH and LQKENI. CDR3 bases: TGTGCCAGCTCACCACGGCAGAACAAAACCTACGAGCAGTACTTC. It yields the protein CASSPRQNKTYEQYF.

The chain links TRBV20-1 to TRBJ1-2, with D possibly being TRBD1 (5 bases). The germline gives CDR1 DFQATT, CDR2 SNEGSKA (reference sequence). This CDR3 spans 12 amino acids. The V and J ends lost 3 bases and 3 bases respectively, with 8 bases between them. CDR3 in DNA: TGCAGTGCTAGTTTCAGGGACTATGGCTACACCTTC. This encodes CSASFRDYGYTF.

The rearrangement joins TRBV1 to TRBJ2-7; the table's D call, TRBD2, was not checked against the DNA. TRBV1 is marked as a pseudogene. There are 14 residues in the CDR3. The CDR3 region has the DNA TGCACCAGCAGCCAAAAAGCCCACTACTACGAGCAGTACTTC. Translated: CTSSQKAHYYEQYF.

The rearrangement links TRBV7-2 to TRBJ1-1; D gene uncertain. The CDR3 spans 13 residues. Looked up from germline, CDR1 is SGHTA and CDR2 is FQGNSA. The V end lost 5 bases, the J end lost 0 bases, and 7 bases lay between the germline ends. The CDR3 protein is CASSVQMNTEAFF. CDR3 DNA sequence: TGTGCCAGCAGCGTCCAGATGAACACTGAAGCTTTCTTT.

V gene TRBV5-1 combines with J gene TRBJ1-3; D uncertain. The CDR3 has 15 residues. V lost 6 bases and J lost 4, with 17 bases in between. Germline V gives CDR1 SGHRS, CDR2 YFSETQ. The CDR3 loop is CASTNEGLLGNTIYF. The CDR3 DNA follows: TGCGCCAGCACAAATGAGGGTCTTTTGGGAAACACCATATATTTT.

The CDR3 sequence is CASSPGSEGYGYTF. Written as DNA, the CDR3 is TGCGCCAGCAGCCCGGGATCCGAGGGCTATGGCTACACCTTC. This rearrangement joins TRBV5-1 to TRBJ1-2; D is unclear. This CDR3 comprises 14 residues. Trimming cost V 4 bases and J 4 bases, with 14 bases left between them. The germline CDR1 and CDR2 sequences are SGHRS and YFSETQ.

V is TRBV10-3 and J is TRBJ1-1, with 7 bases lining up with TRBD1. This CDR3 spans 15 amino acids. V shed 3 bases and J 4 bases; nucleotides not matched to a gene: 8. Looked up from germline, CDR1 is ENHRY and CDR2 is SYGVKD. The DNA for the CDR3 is TGTGCCATCAGTGACCCTGTAGGGGGCGGCACTGAAGCTTTCTTT. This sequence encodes CAISDPVGGGTEAFF.

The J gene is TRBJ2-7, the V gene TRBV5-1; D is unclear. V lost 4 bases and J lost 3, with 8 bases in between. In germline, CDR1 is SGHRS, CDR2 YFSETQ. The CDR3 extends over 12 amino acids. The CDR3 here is CASSLYYYEQYF. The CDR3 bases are TGCGCCAGCAGCCTATATTACTACGAGCAGTACTTC.

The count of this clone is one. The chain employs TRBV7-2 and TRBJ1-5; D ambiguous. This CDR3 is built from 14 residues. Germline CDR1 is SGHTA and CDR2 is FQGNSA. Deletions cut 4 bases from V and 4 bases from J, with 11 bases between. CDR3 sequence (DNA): TGTGCCAGCAGCTCCCGTATGACTAATCAGCCCCAGCATTTT. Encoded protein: CASSSRMTNQPQHF.

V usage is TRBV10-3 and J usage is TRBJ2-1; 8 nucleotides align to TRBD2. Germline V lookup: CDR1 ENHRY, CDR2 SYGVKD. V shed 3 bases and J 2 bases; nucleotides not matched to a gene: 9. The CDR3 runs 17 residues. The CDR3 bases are TGTGCCATCAGTGACAGTAAGCGGGAGCGACCCTACAATGAGCAGTTCTTC. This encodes CAISDSKRERPYNEQFF.

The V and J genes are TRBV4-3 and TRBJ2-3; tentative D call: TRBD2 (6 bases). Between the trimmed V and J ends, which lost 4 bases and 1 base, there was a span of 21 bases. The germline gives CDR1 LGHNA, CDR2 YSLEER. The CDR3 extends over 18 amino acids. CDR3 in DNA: TGCGCCAGCAGCCCCCTCGCGGCCGGGGACTCCCGCACAGATACGCAGTATTTT. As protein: CASSPLAAGDSRTDTQYF.

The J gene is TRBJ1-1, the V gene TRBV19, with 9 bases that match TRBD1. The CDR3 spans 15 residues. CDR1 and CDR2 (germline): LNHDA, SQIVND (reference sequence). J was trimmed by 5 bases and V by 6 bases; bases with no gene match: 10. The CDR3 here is CASRDWDRDLTEAFF. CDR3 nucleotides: TGTGCCAGTAGGGATTGGGACAGGGATTTAACTGAAGCTTTCTTT.

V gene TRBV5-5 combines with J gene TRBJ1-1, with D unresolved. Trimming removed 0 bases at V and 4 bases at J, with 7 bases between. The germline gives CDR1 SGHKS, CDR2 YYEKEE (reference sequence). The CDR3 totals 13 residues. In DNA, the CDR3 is TGTGCCAGCAGCTTGGAGCGTGGCACTGAAGCTTTCTTT. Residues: CASSLERGTEAFF.

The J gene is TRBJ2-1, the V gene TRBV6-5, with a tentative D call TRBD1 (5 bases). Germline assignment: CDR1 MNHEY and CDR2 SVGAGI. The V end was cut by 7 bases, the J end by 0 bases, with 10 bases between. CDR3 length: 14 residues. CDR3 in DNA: TGTGCCAGCAAGCGAGACAGCTCCTACAATGAGCAGTTCTTC. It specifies CASKRDSSYNEQFF.

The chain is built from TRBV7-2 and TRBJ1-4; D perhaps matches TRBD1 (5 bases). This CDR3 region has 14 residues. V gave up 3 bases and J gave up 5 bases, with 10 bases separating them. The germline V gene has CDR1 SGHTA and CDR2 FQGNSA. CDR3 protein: CASSFRAGNEKLFF. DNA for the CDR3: TGTGCCAGCAGCTTCAGGGCTGGAAATGAAAAACTGTTTTTT.

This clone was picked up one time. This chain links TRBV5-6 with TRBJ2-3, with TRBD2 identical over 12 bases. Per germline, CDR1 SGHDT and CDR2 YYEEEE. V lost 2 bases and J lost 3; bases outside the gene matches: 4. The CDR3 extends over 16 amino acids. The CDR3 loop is CASSFASGGATDTQYF. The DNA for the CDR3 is TGTGCCAGCAGCTTTGCTAGCGGGGGGGCGACAGATACGCAGTATTTT.

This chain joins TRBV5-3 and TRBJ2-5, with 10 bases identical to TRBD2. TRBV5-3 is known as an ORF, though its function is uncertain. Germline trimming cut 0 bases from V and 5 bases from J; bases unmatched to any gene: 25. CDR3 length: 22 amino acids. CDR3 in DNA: TGTGCCAGAAGCTTGGAGAGACGGAGGGTGTGGACTAGCGGAGGTCCGATGGAGACCCAGTACTTC. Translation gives CARSLERRRVWTSGGPMETQYF.

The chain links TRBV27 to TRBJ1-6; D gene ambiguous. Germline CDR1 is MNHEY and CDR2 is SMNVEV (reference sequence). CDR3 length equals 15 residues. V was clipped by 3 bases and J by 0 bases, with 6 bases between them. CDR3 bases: TGTGCCAGCAGTTTGGTGAGCTCCTATAATTCACCCCTCCACTTT. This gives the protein CASSLVSSYNSPLHF.

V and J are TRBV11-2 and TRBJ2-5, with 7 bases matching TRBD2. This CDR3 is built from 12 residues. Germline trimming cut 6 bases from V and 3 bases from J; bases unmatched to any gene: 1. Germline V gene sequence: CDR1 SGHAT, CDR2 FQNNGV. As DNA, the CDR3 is TGTGCCAGCAGGGGGGGGGAAGAGACCCAGTACTTC. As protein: CASRGGEETQYF.

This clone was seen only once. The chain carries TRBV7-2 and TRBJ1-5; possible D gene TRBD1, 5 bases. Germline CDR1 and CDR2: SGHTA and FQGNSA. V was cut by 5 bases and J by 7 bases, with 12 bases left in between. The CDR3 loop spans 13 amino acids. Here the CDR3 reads CASSAGPKQPQHF. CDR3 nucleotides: TGTGCCAGCAGCGCGGGACCCAAGCAGCCCCAGCATTTT. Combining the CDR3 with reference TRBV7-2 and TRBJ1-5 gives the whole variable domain GAGVSQSPSNKVTEKGKDVELRCDPISGHTALYWYRQSLGQGLEFLIYFQGNSAPDKSGLPSDRFSAERTGGSVSTLTIQRTQQEDSAVYLCASSAGPKQPQHFGDGTRLSIL.

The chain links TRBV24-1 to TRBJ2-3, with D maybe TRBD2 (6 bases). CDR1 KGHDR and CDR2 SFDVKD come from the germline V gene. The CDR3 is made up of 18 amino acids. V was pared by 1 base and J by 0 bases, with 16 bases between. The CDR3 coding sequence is TGTGCCACCAGTGATTTTGGTTCGGGGGTTTTGAGCACAGATACGCAGTATTTT. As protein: CATSDFGSGVLSTDTQYF.

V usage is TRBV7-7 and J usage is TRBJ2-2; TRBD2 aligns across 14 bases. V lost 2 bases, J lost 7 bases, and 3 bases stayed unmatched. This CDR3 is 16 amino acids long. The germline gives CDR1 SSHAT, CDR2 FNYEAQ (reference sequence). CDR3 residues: CASSLSGLAGDGELFF. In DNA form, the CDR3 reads TGTGCCAGCAGCTTATCGGGACTAGCGGGGGACGGGGAGCTGTTTTTT. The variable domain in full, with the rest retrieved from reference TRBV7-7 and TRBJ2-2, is GAGVSQSPRYKVTKRGQDVTLRCDPISSHATLYWYQQALGQGPEFLTYFNYEAQPDKSGLPSDRFSAERPEGSISTLTIQRTEQRDSAMYRCASSLSGLAGDGELFFGEGSRLTVL.

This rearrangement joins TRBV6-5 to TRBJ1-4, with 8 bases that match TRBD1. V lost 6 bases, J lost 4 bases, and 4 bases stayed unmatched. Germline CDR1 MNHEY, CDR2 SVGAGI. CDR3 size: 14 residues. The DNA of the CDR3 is TGTGCCAGCAGCAAGACAGGGGATAATGAAAAACTGTTTTTT. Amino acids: CASSKTGDNEKLFF.

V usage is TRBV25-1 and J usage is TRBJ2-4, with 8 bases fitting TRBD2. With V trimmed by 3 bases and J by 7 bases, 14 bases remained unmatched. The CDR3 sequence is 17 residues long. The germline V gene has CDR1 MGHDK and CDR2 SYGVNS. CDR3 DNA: TGTGCCAGCAGTGATAGCCTAGGGGCGGGGGGTTGGAACATTCAGTACTTC. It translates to CASSDSLGAGGWNIQYF.

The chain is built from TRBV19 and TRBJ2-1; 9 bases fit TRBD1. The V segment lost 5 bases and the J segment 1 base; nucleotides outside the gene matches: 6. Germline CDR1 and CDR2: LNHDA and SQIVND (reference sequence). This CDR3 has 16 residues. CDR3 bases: TGTGCCAGTAGTTCAACCGACAGGGGGTCCTACAATGAGCAGTTCTTC. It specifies CASSSTDRGSYNEQFF.

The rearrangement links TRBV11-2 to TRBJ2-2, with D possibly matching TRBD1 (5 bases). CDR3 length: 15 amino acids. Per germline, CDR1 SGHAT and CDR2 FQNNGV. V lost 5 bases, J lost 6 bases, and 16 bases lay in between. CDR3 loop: CASSQRQGFPGELFF. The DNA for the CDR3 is TGTGCCAGCAGCCAGAGGCAGGGATTCCCCGGGGAGCTGTTTTTT.